This T cell receptor (beta chain) appears in the sequencing data of a study of blood T cell repertoires in COVID-19 (TCRdb year 2020). Regarding the research as a whole: The collaborator samples originated in the United States, Italy and Spain and spanned the acute and convalescent phases of COVID-19. The prospective study material was composed of cDNA or gDNA derived from T cells, B-cell-depleted T cells, or PBMCs. The dataset comprised deeply sampled blood TCRbeta repertoires from subjects exposed to, actively infected with, or recovered from COVID-19. The repertoires were released in a freely available public database meant as a resource for research on the immune response to SARS-CoV-2. The samples were drawn from the first 160 participants of the ongoing ImmuneRACE study and from 950 to 1,500 subjects provided by 6 global collaborators. Nearly every sample came with metadata listing a de-identified subject ID, COVID-19 status, age in years and sex. Where HLA class I and class II types were available, the types were taken from metadata supplied by the sample provider, not from assay-based typing. The full study reports these points: The quantity of clinical and demographic metadata differed by source and by participant and was supplied without curation.

V sheds 0 bases and J sheds 0 bases, leaving 7 bases between their ends. The CDR3 numbers 15 residues from cysteine through phenylalanine. Only the CDR3 portion is preserved as DNA: 45 bases, with reading frame beginning at the first base. As encoded in the germline V gene, CDR1 is MNHNS while CDR2 is SASEGT. In Seattle, one collaborating source enrolled patients while the infection was active and tracked those patients longitudinally over the course of disease. Whole blood was collected in K2EDTA tubes by collaborating institutions according to the institutions' own protocols. For TCRbeta analysis, collaborators shipped samples as frozen whole blood, isolated PBMCs, or DNA extracted from either of those sample types. TCRbeta CDR3 regions were amplified from genomic DNA by means of the immunoSEQ Assay, a bias-controlled multiplex PCR. The original methods were these. The number of nucleated cells in each sample was estimated by amplification of reference gene primers within the assay. Sequence reads were collapsed and filtered to measure the absolute abundance of every unique TCRbeta CDR3 rearrangement. For each sample, productive Simpson clonality was calculated as the square root of Simpson's diversity index over productive rearrangements. TCRdb holds this immuneACCESS table with in-frame rearrangements only. Some clones are missing; in checked studies, unresolved V genes explain under half, and the rest has no known cause. Clonal size and the V and J genes are those of that table, whereas D and trimming came from the DNA. The sample contains around 320,000 clones, just under 90% of them found a single time. The top ten clones comprise 8.5% to 14% of the sample.

This clone is a singleton in its sample. The antigen it recognizes is unknown. There are no base qualities to consult, and no much larger clone falls within one base. The sequence came from a woman aged 25 to 45 with COVID-19, enrolled during active disease. The sequencing input was peripheral blood. The chain employs TRBV6-1 and TRBJ2-3; a confident D gene designation cannot be given. The bases are TGTGCCAGCAGTGAAGCGGGCGTAAGCACAGATACGCAGTATTTT. This yields the protein CASSEAGVSTDTQYF.